This entry lists 20 T cell receptor beta chains sequenced from one sample in a study of technical replicates of blood from four donors. Clones were read by immunoSEQ multiplex PCR, and TCRdb kept only the in-frame ones, dropping some. The sample records approximately 92,000 clones, about 95% being singletons. Sample: T cells isolated from PBMCs. The receptors derive from a human donor in good health.

This chain uses TRBV6-6 with TRBJ2-1; D is perhaps TRBD2 (6 bases). The V end lost 6 bases, the J end lost 4 bases, and 13 bases lay between the germline ends. The germline CDR1 and CDR2 sequences are MNHNY and SVGAGI (reference sequence). This CDR3 contains 14 residues. The CDR3 sequence: CASRGTQSYNEQFF. CDR3 DNA: TGTGCCAGCAGAGGGACTCAAAGTTACAATGAGCAGTTCTTC.

The chain combines TRBV30 with TRBJ2-6; D is possibly TRBD2 (6 bases). Deletions cut 5 bases from V and 4 bases from J, with 18 bases between. CDR3 length: 16 residues. CDR1 and CDR2 (germline): GTSNPN, SVGIG (reference sequence). CDR3 nucleotide sequence: TGTGCCTGGGGAGGGGCAAGTGGGGCCGGGGCCAACGTCCTGACTTTC. Residues: CAWGGASGAGANVLTF.

The chain recombines TRBV6-5 with TRBJ2-3; the match to TRBD2 covers 8 bases. Unmatched junction bases numbered 6, after V lost 4 bases and J lost 3 bases. This CDR3 region has 15 residues. The germline gives CDR1 MNHEY, CDR2 SVGAGI. CDR3 amino acids: CASSLPGLGTDTQYF. CDR3 DNA: TGTGCCAGCAGTTTACCGGGACTAGGGACAGATACGCAGTATTTT.

This clone has only one observation. The V and J genes are TRBV29-1 and TRBJ2-7, with D uncertain. This CDR3 spans 12 amino acids. From germline, CDR1 is SQVTM and CDR2 ANQGSEA. Trimming pared 4 bases from V and 2 bases from J, leaving 9 bases between. The CDR3 spells CSVGSVPYEQYF. As DNA, the CDR3 is TGCAGCGTTGGGTCAGTTCCCTACGAGCAGTACTTC.

This clone appeared a single time. The V call is TRBV5-4, the J call TRBJ2-5, with 9 positions matching TRBD1. There are 12 residues in the CDR3. V shed 8 bases, J shed 4 bases, and the junction held 3 bases outside the gene matches. Germline V gene lookup returns CDR1 SGHNT and CDR2 YYREEE (reference sequence). The CDR3 here is CASGQGLETQYF. CDR3 nucleotides: TGTGCCAGTGGACAGGGGTTAGAGACCCAGTACTTC.

V gene TRBV7-9 combines with J gene TRBJ2-1; TRBD2 agrees at 9 bases. The CDR3 length is 15 residues. Unmatched junction bases numbered 6, after V lost 2 bases and J lost 7 bases. The germline V gene has CDR1 SEHNR and CDR2 FQNEAQ (reference sequence). CDR3 residues: CASSLSAGGPNEQFF. CDR3 nucleotide sequence: TGTGCCAGCAGCTTATCCGCGGGAGGGCCTAATGAGCAGTTCTTC.

This clone was counted a single time. The chain links TRBV15 to TRBJ1-2, with a possible D match to TRBD1 (5 bases). CDR1 is LNHNV and CDR2 is YYDKDF in the germline V gene (reference sequence). V was cut by 5 bases and J by 4 bases, with 14 bases left in between. This CDR3 comprises 14 residues. The CDR3 loop reads CATSAGRGGYGYTF. The CDR3 region has the DNA TGTGCCACCAGCGCGGGACGGGGAGGCTATGGCTACACCTTC.

This rearrangement joins TRBV5-6 to TRBJ1-3; D ambiguous. Trimming shortened V by 2 bases and J by 0 bases, and 15 bases separated the two germline ends. Germline V gene data show CDR1 as SGHDT and CDR2 as YYEEEE. The CDR3 consists of 17 residues. Here the CDR3 DNA reads TGTGCCAGCAGCTTACGGGTGTGGCAGTACTCTGGAAACACCATATATTTT. It codes for CASSLRVWQYSGNTIYF.

A single count supports this clone. V usage is TRBV5-4 and J usage is TRBJ2-5; D remains ambiguous. The CDR3 covers 12 residues. V lost 1 base and J 5 bases, leaving 6 bases between the germline ends. Germline V lookup: CDR1 SGHNT, CDR2 YYREEE (reference sequence). CDR3 protein: CASSLSAETQYF. In DNA, the CDR3 is TGTGCCAGCAGCTTGTCTGCGGAGACCCAGTACTTC. The entire variable domain, with the rest obtained from reference TRBV5-4 and TRBJ2-5, is as follows: ETGVTQSPTHLIKTRGQQVTLRCSSQSGHNTVSWYQQALGQGPQFIFQYYREEENGRGNFPPRFSGLQFPNYSSELNVNALELDDSALYLCASSLSAETQYFGPGTRLLVL.

The V gene is TRBV10-2, the J gene TRBJ2-3; TRBD2 agrees at 10 bases. Germline V gives CDR1 WSHSY, CDR2 SAAADI. CDR3 size: 14 residues. V gave up 7 bases and J gave up 4 bases; unmatched junction bases: 5. Here the CDR3 reads CASTLAGGSDTQYF. The CDR3 DNA follows: TGCGCCAGCACCTTAGCGGGGGGATCAGATACGCAGTATTTT.

This clone was seen more than once but under ten times. The rearrangement uses TRBV9 and TRBJ1-3; D remains ambiguous. The V end was cut by 0 bases, the J end by 2 bases, with 12 bases between. This CDR3 is built from 16 residues. CDR1 and CDR2 from the germline V gene are SGDLS and YYNGEE. CDR3 region: CASSVVPEGAGNTIYF. CDR3 DNA: TGTGCCAGCAGCGTAGTCCCAGAGGGAGCTGGAAACACCATATATTTT. Full variable domain (missing parts from reference TRBV9 and TRBJ1-3): DSGVTQTPKHLITATGQRVTLRCSPRSGDLSVYWYQQSLDQGLQFLIQYYNGEERAKGNILERFSAQQFPDLHSELNLSSLELGDSALYFCASSVVPEGAGNTIYFGEGSWLTVV.

This clone has just one count. The chain recombines TRBV19 with TRBJ1-2; D gene unclear. This CDR3 is built from 9 residues. CDR1 and CDR2 from the germline V gene are LNHDA and SQIVND (reference sequence). The germline V and J ends were trimmed by 6 bases and 10 bases, with 6 bases remaining between them. The CDR3 DNA sequence: TGTGCCAGTAGAGCGACCTACACCTTC. Encoded protein: CASRATYTF.

The CDR3 spells CASSLAKAGEFDEQFF. CDR3 DNA sequence: TGCGCCAGCAGCTTGGCGAAAGCGGGAGAGTTTGATGAGCAGTTCTTC. V usage is TRBV5-1 and J usage is TRBJ2-1; 8 bases match TRBD2. The V segment lost 0 bases and the J segment 8 bases; nucleotides outside the gene matches: 10. Germline lookup yields CDR1 SGHRS and CDR2 YFSETQ. This CDR3 has 16 residues.

The V gene is TRBV6-5, the J gene TRBJ2-7; D is unclear. Trimming pared 0 bases from V and 7 bases from J, leaving 4 bases between. CDR3 size: 11 residues. Germline V gene lookup returns CDR1 MNHEY and CDR2 SVGAGI. The CDR3 region is CASSYSREQYF. Here the CDR3 DNA reads TGTGCCAGCAGTTACTCGAGAGAGCAGTACTTC.

V usage is TRBV6-5 and J usage is TRBJ2-1; 7 bases match TRBD1. Per the germline V gene, CDR1 is MNHEY and CDR2 is SVGAGI. The CDR3 sequence is 13 residues long. V dropped 5 bases and J dropped 9; count of bases not matched to a gene: 7. CDR3 coding DNA: TGTGCCAGCAGTATCGGGACAGCTGGTGAGCAGTTCTTC. Translating gives CASSIGTAGEQFF.

The chain couples TRBV4-1 to TRBJ1-2; 10 positions agree with TRBD1. This CDR3 spans 15 amino acids. Trimming removed 4 bases from V and 3 bases from J; junction bases left unmatched: 5. Germline CDR1 and CDR2: MGHRA and YSYEKL. The CDR3 nucleotides are TGCGCCAGCAGCCCCCGGGACAGGGGTGACTATGGCTACACCTTC. Its translation: CASSPRDRGDYGYTF.

This chain links TRBV27 with TRBJ2-1; D call uncertain. The CDR3 is 13 amino acids. With 4 bases removed from V and 4 bases from J, the gap between germline ends came to 8 bases. CDR1 MNHEY and CDR2 SMNVEV come from the germline V gene (reference sequence). CDR3: CASSSRVYNEQFF. CDR3 in DNA: TGTGCCAGCAGTTCCCGCGTTTACAATGAGCAGTTCTTC.

The chain joins TRBV7-9 to TRBJ1-2; 8 bases fit TRBD1. J was trimmed by 2 bases and V by 9 bases; bases with no gene match: 8. Germline V gene lookup returns CDR1 SEHNR and CDR2 FQNEAQ (reference sequence). The CDR3 extends over 14 amino acids. In DNA form, the CDR3 reads TGTGCCAGTCAGGGGGCAGGGAGAAACTATGGCTACACCTTC. It yields the protein CASQGAGRNYGYTF.

This chain uses TRBV11-2 with TRBJ1-3, with D maybe TRBD1 (6 bases). Germline V gene lookup returns CDR1 SGHAT and CDR2 FQNNGV. V lost 4 bases, J lost 6 bases, and 13 bases lay in between. The CDR3 covers 14 residues. CDR3 protein: CASSWDNGLNTIYF. For the CDR3, the DNA is TGTGCCAGCAGCTGGGACAACGGCTTAAACACCATATATTTT.

This rearrangement joins TRBV2 to TRBJ2-3; no clear D gene. Germline CDR1 and CDR2: SNHLY and FYNNEI. V was cut by 8 bases and J by 4 bases, with 13 bases left in between. CDR3 length equals 13 residues. The CDR3: CASSFSRADTQYF. DNA of the CDR3: TGTGCCAGCTCGTTCTCCCGGGCAGATACGCAGTATTTT.